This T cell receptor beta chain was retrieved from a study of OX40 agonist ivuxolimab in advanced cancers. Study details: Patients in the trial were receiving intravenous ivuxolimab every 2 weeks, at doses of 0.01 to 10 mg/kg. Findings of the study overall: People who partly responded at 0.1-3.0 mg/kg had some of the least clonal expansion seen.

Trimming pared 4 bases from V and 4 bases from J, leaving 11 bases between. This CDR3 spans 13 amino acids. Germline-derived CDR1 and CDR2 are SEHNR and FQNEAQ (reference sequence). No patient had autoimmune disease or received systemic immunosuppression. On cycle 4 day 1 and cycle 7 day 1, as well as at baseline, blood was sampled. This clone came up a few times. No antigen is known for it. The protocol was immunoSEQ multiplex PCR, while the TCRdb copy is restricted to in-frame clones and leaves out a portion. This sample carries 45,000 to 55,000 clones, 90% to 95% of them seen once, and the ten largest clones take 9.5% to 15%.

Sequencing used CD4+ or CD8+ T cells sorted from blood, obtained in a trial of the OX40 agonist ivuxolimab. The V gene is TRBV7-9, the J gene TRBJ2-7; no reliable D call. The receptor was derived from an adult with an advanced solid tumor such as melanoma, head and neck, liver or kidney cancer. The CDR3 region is CASSSTTRYEQYF. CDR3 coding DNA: TGTGCCAGCAGCTCCACGACACGTTACGAGCAGTACTTC.